A single sample gave rise to the 30 T cell receptor beta chains below, sequenced in a study of blood T cells in healthy people across ages. The authors ran a second PCR of roughly 6 to 11 cycles using a sample-barcoded 5' primer and a J-beta primer mix. Using its own MiXCR run on the 5' RACE reads, TCRdb lists one record per CDR3 protein. The table shows about 1.4 million distinct CDR3 sequences, with around 59% occurring only once. The sample comprised blood. All receptors derive from a man younger than 35 in good health.

The CDR3 loop reads CSARYIQAETQYF. CDR3 coding DNA: TGCAGTGCTAGATATATACAGGCAGAGACCCAGTACTTC. The V and J genes are TRBV20-1 and TRBJ2-5; possible D gene TRBD1, 5 bases. The CDR3 consists of 13 residues. Trimming removed 2 bases from V and 4 bases from J, with 11 bases in between. Germline CDR1 and CDR2: DFQATT and SNEGSKA (reference sequence).

This chain links TRBV6-2 or TRBV6-3 with TRBJ2-7, with D possibly being TRBD2 (6 bases). The DNA end lines up better with TRBJ2-1; the J call may be wrong. Germline CDR1 and CDR2: MNHEY and SVGEGT. This CDR3 has 15 residues. CDR3 protein: CASRGAHSGGAEQFF. The CDR3 nucleotides read TGTGCCAGCAGGGGAGCCCATAGCGGAGGGGCTGAGCAGTTCTTC.

This clonotype was counted a few times. The V gene is TRBV29-1, the J gene TRBJ2-1, with no clear D. The CDR3 sequence is 12 residues long. Looked up from germline, CDR1 is SQVTM and CDR2 is ANQGSEA. V lost 2 bases and J lost 6, with 8 bases in between. The CDR3, as DNA: TGCAGCGTTGAACCGGCAGGCAATGAGCAGTTCTTC. It codes for CSVEPAGNEQFF.

CDR3: CASSDRGLNTGELFF. The DNA for the CDR3 is TGTGCCAGCAGCGACCGGGGCCTGAACACCGGGGAGCTGTTTTTT. V and J are TRBV7-8 and TRBJ2-2; D might be TRBD1 or TRBD2, each matching 5 bases. The V gene lost 5 bases and the J gene lost 1 base, with 11 bases spanning the gap. Germline CDR1 and CDR2: SGHVS and FQNEAQ. The CDR3 is made up of 15 amino acids.

This clonotype was recorded only once. The chain is built from TRBV3-1 and TRBJ1-5, with 7 bases fitting TRBD1. This CDR3 is built from 14 residues. CDR1 is LGHDT, CDR2 YNNKEL, per germline (reference sequence). The V gene end was trimmed by 3 bases and the J gene end by 6 bases; junction bases not matched to a gene: 5. CDR3 amino acids: CASSQDTGVQPQHF. The CDR3 nucleotides are TGTGCCAGCAGCCAGGATACAGGGGTTCAGCCCCAGCATTTT.

The rearrangement links TRBV28 to TRBJ2-1, with 7 bases identical to TRBD1. V shed 3 bases and J 11 bases; nucleotides not matched to a gene: 4. Germline V gene sequence: CDR1 MDHEN, CDR2 SYDVKM. There are 12 residues in the CDR3. CDR3 sequence (DNA): TGTGCCAGCAGTTTCCCGGGACAGAAGCAGTTCTTC. This encodes CASSFPGQKQFF.

The chain carries TRBV12-3 or TRBV12-4 and TRBJ2-7; a weak D match, TRBD1 (6 bases). This CDR3 is 14 amino acids long. V was pared by 1 base and J by 5 bases, with 12 bases between. CDR3 nucleotide sequence: TGTGCCAGCAGTTTAGGTGGACAGCCGGACGAGCAGTACTTC. It codes for CASSLGGQPDEQYF.

The rearrangement uses TRBV3-1 and TRBJ2-7, with D perhaps matching TRBD1 (6 bases). The germline V and J ends were trimmed by 7 bases and 3 bases, with 22 bases remaining between them. This CDR3 is built from 16 residues. Germline V gives CDR1 LGHDT, CDR2 YNNKEL (reference sequence). CDR3 in amino acids: CASTLRLQGKLYEQYF. Here the CDR3 DNA reads TGTGCCAGCACCCTCAGACTACAGGGAAAACTCTACGAGCAGTACTTC.

V usage is TRBV27 and J usage is TRBJ2-5; 8 bases match TRBD2. Unmatched junction bases numbered 10, after V lost 6 bases and J lost 4 bases. The germline CDR1 and CDR2 sequences are MNHEY and SMNVEV (reference sequence). This CDR3 has 15 residues. The CDR3 region is CASSKKTGGSETQYF. CDR3 DNA sequence: TGTGCCAGCAGCAAGAAGACGGGGGGGTCAGAGACCCAGTACTTC.

The rearrangement joins TRBV15 to TRBJ1-2; 7 bases fit TRBD1. The CDR3 spans 13 residues. J lost 0 bases, V lost 9 bases, and 4 bases had no gene match. Germline lookup yields CDR1 LNHNV and CDR2 YYDKDF (reference sequence). The chain's CDR3 is CATTGAANYGYTF. Here the CDR3 DNA reads TGTGCCACTACAGGGGCCGCTAACTATGGCTACACCTTC.

A few counts support this clonotype. The chain is built from TRBV4-3 and TRBJ2-7; D might be TRBD2 (6 bases). V was trimmed by 4 bases and J by 0 bases, leaving 10 bases between them. This CDR3 comprises 14 residues. CDR1 is LGHNA, CDR2 YSLEER, per germline. CDR3 sequence (DNA): TGCGCCAGCAGCCCTTTCGGGGGCTCCTACGAGCAGTACTTC. It specifies CASSPFGGSYEQYF.

This clonotype turned up a few times. The DNA of the CDR3 is TGTGCCAGCAGTGAAAAGGGGGGGCAAGAGACCCAGTACTTC. This codes for CASSEKGGQETQYF. V and J are TRBV2 and TRBJ2-5; perhaps TRBD2 as D (7 bases). Germline V gene lookup returns CDR1 SNHLY and CDR2 FYNNEI. V lost 2 bases and J 2 bases, leaving 9 bases between the germline ends. This CDR3 has 14 amino acids. Together with reference TRBV2 and TRBJ2-5, the CDR3 gives the full variable domain: EPEVTQTPSHQVTQMGQEVILRCVPISNHLYFYWYRQILGQKVEFLVSFYNNEISEKSEIFDDQFSVERPDGSNFTLKIRSTKLEDSAMYFCASSEKGGQETQYFGPGTRLLVL.

CDR3: CASSFYPGGTEAFF. CDR3 coding DNA: TGCGCCAGCAGCTTTTACCCAGGGGGAACTGAAGCTTTCTTT. The chain is built from TRBV5-1 and TRBJ1-1, with 7 bases identical to TRBD1. CDR3 size: 14 residues. Germline CDR1 reads SGHRS; CDR2 reads YFSETQ. V lost 2 bases, J lost 5 bases, and 6 bases stayed unmatched.

The chain employs TRBV19 and TRBJ2-7; the D gene could be TRBD1 or TRBD2 (6 bases each). V was trimmed by 5 bases and J by 5 bases, leaving 25 bases between them. The CDR3 covers 17 residues. Germline CDR1 LNHDA, CDR2 SQIVND (reference sequence). CDR3 in DNA: TGTGCCAGTAGTCGCGGACAAACGGAATGGGGGGCCCACGAGCAGTACTTC. This gives the protein CASSRGQTEWGAHEQYF. Drawing the rest from reference TRBV19 and TRBJ2-7, the complete variable domain is DGGITQSPKYLFRKEGQNVTLSCEQNLNHDAMYWYRQDPGQGLRLIYYSQIVNDFQKGDIAEGYSVSREKKESFPLTVTSAQKNPTAFYLCASSRGQTEWGAHEQYFGPGTRLTVT.

There are a few counts of this clonotype. This sequence joins TRBV7-9 and TRBJ1-2, with D possibly TRBD1 on 6 matching bases. Trimming took 10 bases from V and 3 from J, leaving 18 bases between them. This CDR3 spans 14 amino acids. Germline CDR1 SEHNR, CDR2 FQNEAQ (reference sequence). In DNA, the CDR3 is TGTGCCACCCCGGACAGTCCAACCGACTATGGCTACACCTTC. It codes for CATPDSPTDYGYTF.

This clonotype was found a few times. This rearrangement joins TRBV21-1 to TRBJ2-7; TRBD1 is the table's D call, not checked against the DNA. TRBV21-1 is a documented pseudogene. The CDR3 extends over 15 amino acids. The CDR3 region is CASSKGETGVAEQYF. The CDR3 DNA sequence: TGTGCCAGCAGCAAAGGTGAGACAGGGGTGGCCGAGCAGTACTTC.

The chain carries TRBV7-9 and TRBJ2-5; 10 nucleotides align to TRBD2. The length of the CDR3 is 17 residues. J was trimmed by 5 bases and V by 2 bases; bases with no gene match: 11. The germline V gene encodes CDR1 SEHNR and CDR2 FQNEAQ (reference sequence). This CDR3 is CASSLPTLAGVLETQYF. For the CDR3, the DNA is TGTGCCAGCAGCTTACCGACTCTAGCGGGGGTACTGGAGACCCAGTACTTC.

This chain links TRBV15 with TRBJ2-6; TRBD1 matches 9 bases. This CDR3 region has 16 residues. Unmatched junction bases numbered 2, after V lost 4 bases and J lost 1 base. Germline values: CDR1 LNHNV, CDR2 YYDKDF (reference sequence). CDR3 sequence (DNA): TGTGCCACCAGCAAAGGGACAGGGTCTGGGGCCAACGTCCTGACTTTC. Its protein product is CATSKGTGSGANVLTF. Looking up the rest from reference TRBV15 and TRBJ2-6 gives the full variable domain: DAMVIQNPRYQVTQFGKPVTLSCSQTLNHNVMYWYQQKSSQAPKLLFHYYDKDFNNEADTPDNFQSRRPNTSFCFLDIRSPGLGDTAMYLCATSKGTGSGANVLTFGAGSRLTVL.

V usage is TRBV20-1 and J usage is TRBJ2-2; D is ambiguous. Germline lookup yields CDR1 DFQATT and CDR2 SNEGSKA (reference sequence). The CDR3 is 10 amino acids. Trimming took off 6 bases at V and 8 bases at J, with 7 bases between the two ends. CDR3 amino acids: CSAIPGELFF. In nucleotides, the CDR3 is TGCAGTGCGATCCCAGGGGAGCTGTTTTTT.

The CDR3 nucleotides are TGCGCCAGCAGCCTTGACAGGGTATGGGAGACCCAGTACTTC. Protein product: CASSLDRVWETQYF. This rearrangement joins TRBV4-1 to TRBJ2-5; 7 bases fit TRBD1. The germline V gene has CDR1 MGHRA and CDR2 YSYEKL. V gave up 4 bases and J gave up 5 bases; unmatched junction bases: 7. The length of the CDR3 is 14 residues.

In this sample, this clonotype turned up once. V usage is TRBV25-1 and J usage is TRBJ2-4; 10 bases are shared with TRBD2. The last part of the DNA fits TRBJ2-7 better; the J call may be wrong. The CDR3 covers 15 residues. Germline CDR1 reads MGHDK; CDR2 reads SYGVNS. CDR3 sequence reads: CASSEFASGSYEQYF. The CDR3 region has the DNA TGTGCCAGCAGTGAATTCGCTAGCGGGAGCTACGAGCAGTACTTC.

The chain couples TRBV12-3 or TRBV12-4 to TRBJ2-5; the D is unclear. V was cut by 7 bases and J by 3 bases, with 18 bases left in between. The CDR3 consists of 15 residues. The CDR3 region has the DNA TGTGCCAGCACGTTCGGCCGAAGTGGAAAAGAGACCCAGTACTTC. Translation: CASTFGRSGKETQYF.

The chain has TRBV5-4 and TRBJ2-1, with a weak D call TRBD2 (6 bases). From germline, CDR1 is SGHNT and CDR2 YYREEE (reference sequence). This CDR3 contains 15 residues. V was pared by 0 bases and J by 8 bases, with 15 bases between. CDR3 in amino acids: CASSLAPGEGHEQFF. The CDR3 nucleotides are TGTGCCAGCAGCTTGGCTCCGGGAGAAGGGCATGAGCAGTTCTTC.

This clonotype occurred a few times. The chain carries TRBV10-3 and TRBJ2-7, with a tentative D call TRBD1 (6 bases). Between the trimmed V and J ends, which lost 6 bases and 3 bases, there was a span of 15 bases. The CDR3 is made up of 14 amino acids. Germline V gene sequence: CDR1 ENHRY, CDR2 SYGVKD. CDR3 bases: TGTGCCATCAGCGAACCTTTACAGGGCTACGAGCAGTACTTC. Translating it yields CAISEPLQGYEQYF.

CDR3 sequence (DNA): TGCAGTGCTGATAGACGGGGCAATCAGCCCCAGCATTTT. It encodes CSADRRGNQPQHF. The chain is built from TRBV20-1 and TRBJ1-5, with D unresolved. The CDR3 consists of 13 residues. Per the germline V gene, CDR1 is DFQATT and CDR2 is SNEGSKA (reference sequence). Trimming left V 5 bases short and J 2 bases short, with 10 bases between.

The table lists this clonotype with a few counts. As DNA, the CDR3 is TGTGCCAGCAGTGAGGGACTAGCGGGGGGTTCCTACGAGCAGTACTTC. Translation gives CASSEGLAGGSYEQYF. The gene calls are TRBV28 and TRBJ2-7; TRBD2 matches 15 bases. With V trimmed by 5 bases and J by 1 base, 3 bases remained unmatched. Germline V gene sequence: CDR1 MDHEN, CDR2 SYDVKM. The CDR3 contains 16 residues. The full variable domain, its missing parts supplied by reference TRBV28 and TRBJ2-7, is DVKVTQSSRYLVKRTGEKVFLECVQDMDHENMFWYRQDPGLGLRLIYFSYDVKMKEKGDIPEGYSVSREKKERFSLILESASTNQTSMYLCASSEGLAGGSYEQYFGPGTRLTVT.

This clonotype was detected many times. J is TRBJ2-7 and V is TRBV20-1; maybe TRBD1 (5 bases). Germline V lookup: CDR1 DFQATT, CDR2 SNEGSKA (reference sequence). This CDR3 spans 14 amino acids. V lost 1 base and J 3 bases, leaving 13 bases between the germline ends. CDR3 protein: CSARVRDSYYEQYF. The CDR3 bases are TGCAGTGCTAGAGTTCGAGACAGCTACTACGAGCAGTACTTC.

This clonotype was detected once. CDR3 residues: CASSSLGAGQPQHF. The CDR3 DNA reads as TGTGCCAGCAGTTCCCTCGGGGCAGGTCAGCCCCAGCATTTT. This chain connects TRBV12-3 or TRBV12-4 to TRBJ1-5; D may be TRBD1 (5 bases). The V and J ends lost 4 bases and 6 bases respectively, with 13 bases between them. CDR3 length equals 14 residues.

This rearrangement joins TRBV6-1 to TRBJ2-3; the D gene is possibly TRBD2 (5 bases). Trimming stripped 0 bases from V and 0 bases from J, with 10 bases between. The CDR3 length is 16 residues. Germline V CDR1 and CDR2: MNHNS, SASEGT. CDR3 coding DNA: TGTGCCAGCAGTGAAGCGCTCCTAGCTAGCACAGATACGCAGTATTTT. As protein: CASSEALLASTDTQYF.

This chain connects TRBV27 to TRBJ2-1; TRBD2 matches at 8 bases. This CDR3 is built from 16 residues. The germline V gene encodes CDR1 MNHEY and CDR2 SMNVEV (reference sequence). Unmatched junction bases numbered 4, after V lost 1 base and J lost 2 bases. Here the CDR3 reads CASSLFTGGAYNEQFF. The CDR3 region has the DNA TGTGCCAGCAGTTTATTCACCGGGGGGGCCTACAATGAGCAGTTCTTC.